Reported below is one T cell receptor (beta chain). The repertoire was sequenced with immunoSEQ multiplex PCR; TCRdb's copy has only in-frame clones and lacks some. The sample has some 30,000 clones, 89% seen once. The sample comes from a study of blood T cell repertoires in COVID-19. Germline CDR1 is SNHLY and CDR2 is FYNNEI. This CDR3 comprises 14 residues. V was pared by 8 bases and J by 0 bases, with 10 bases between. The rearrangement uses TRBV2 and TRBJ1-4; perhaps TRBD1 as D (5 bases). The clonotype comes from a human donor in a cohort sampled during active COVID-19. Sequencing input: peripheral blood. The CDR3 nucleotides are TGTGCCAGCGTGGGGGGGTCAACTAATGAAAAACTGTTTTTT. Translating gives CASVGGSTNEKLFF.